Sequencing of this T cell receptor beta chain was carried out in a study of control samples from healthy donors and cancer patients (dated by TCRdb to 2019 to 2021). This clone was seen just once. No cognate antigen has been identified for it. The record has no base qualities; no much larger clone is one base away. The receptor library was made with the immunoSEQ multiplex PCR assay. TCRdb took this table from immuneACCESS and kept in-frame rearrangements with V and J called. Such tables lack part of the clones; where checked against another copy, unresolved V genes explain under half of the gap, and the rest is unexplained. For this sample there are 130,000 or so clones; around nine tenths appear just once. The ten largest make up about 3.2% of the sample. Taken from the germline V gene, the CDR1 and CDR2 loops are SGHTA and FQGNSA. Trimming costs V 1 base and J 12 bases, and their ends lie 7 bases apart. The CDR3 contains 11 residues, cysteine and phenylalanine counted. Just the 33-base CDR3 DNA is kept, in frame starting at base 1.

The sequenced sample was blood. Rearrangement joined TRBV7-2 to TRBJ1-5, with the D segment identity uncertain. This sequence originates from a man aged 50 to 60 in good health. The CDR3 protein is CASSLGVIQHF. The bases read TGTGCCAGCAGCTTAGGAGTTATCCAGCATTTT.